The rows below give T cell receptor beta chains drawn from one sample of a study of T cell changes during pregnancy in multiple sclerosis. Measured with immunoSEQ multiplex PCR; TCRdb has only the in-frame clones, and not every one. The sample holds 20,000 to 25,000 clones; 85% are singletons and the top ten take 7.5% to 8%. This specimen was CD8+ T cells from peripheral blood mononuclear cells, taken before pregnancy. The receptors were sampled from a female donor with multiple sclerosis, enrolled in a pregnancy study. CDR3s include the opening cysteine and the closing phenylalanine or tryptophan. The D gene is left open where the match is weak. Not every row has a clone size; where given, it reads once, few, many or a size class.

clone size: once
D gene: TRBD2
J gene: TRBJ2-3
V gene: TRBV6-6
CDR3 protein: CASSIPSGQRWDTQYF
CDR3 DNA: TGTGCCAGCAGTATCCCTAGCGGGCAGCGGTGGGATACGCAGTATTTT

clone size: .
D gene: TRBD1
J gene: TRBJ1-2
V gene: TRBV5-1
CDR3 protein: CASTTGDGYTF
CDR3 DNA: TGCGCCAGCACCACAGGGGACGGCTACACCTTC

clone size: .
D gene: .
J gene: TRBJ2-7
V gene: TRBV9
CDR3 protein: CASSYGQNGYEQYF
CDR3 DNA: TGTGCCAGCAGCTACGGACAGAACGGGTACGAGCAGTACTTC

clone size: .
D gene: TRBD1
J gene: TRBJ2-1
V gene: TRBV19
CDR3 protein: CASSPQDRGPYNEQFF
CDR3 DNA: TGTGCCAGTAGTCCGCAAGATAGGGGGCCCTACAATGAGCAGTTCTTC

clone size: .
D gene: .
J gene: TRBJ2-7
V gene: TRBV11-2
CDR3 protein: CASSLMFARGNFYEQYF
CDR3 DNA: TGTGCCAGCAGCTTAATGTTCGCGAGAGGAAATTTCTACGAGCAGTACTTC

clone size: few
D gene: TRBD1
J gene: TRBJ2-7
V gene: TRBV6-1
CDR3 protein: CASVGTGLSEQYF
CDR3 DNA: TGTGCCAGCGTGGGGACAGGGTTAAGCGAGCAGTACTTC

clone size: .
D gene: .
J gene: TRBJ2-7
V gene: TRBV2
CDR3 protein: CASSESLAGSSYEQYF
CDR3 DNA: TGTGCCAGCAGTGAAAGTTTGGCGGGAAGCTCCTACGAGCAGTACTTC

clone size: .
D gene: TRBD1
J gene: TRBJ1-4
V gene: TRBV27
CDR3 protein: CASSSSPGQGYEKLFF
CDR3 DNA: TGTGCCAGCAGTTCGTCCCCGGGACAGGGCTATGAAAAACTGTTTTTT

clone size: .
D gene: TRBD1
J gene: TRBJ1-5
V gene: TRBV5-1
CDR3 protein: CASSSGQGDNQPQHF
CDR3 DNA: TGCGCCAGCAGCTCGGGACAGGGTGACAATCAGCCCCAGCATTTT

clone size: .
D gene: TRBD1
J gene: TRBJ2-1
V gene: TRBV4-3
CDR3 protein: CASSRIAGTDHNEQFF
CDR3 DNA: TGCGCCAGCAGCCGGATCGCCGGGACAGACCACAATGAGCAGTTCTTC

clone size: once
D gene: .
J gene: TRBJ2-7
V gene: TRBV6-6
CDR3 protein: CASSLAHEQYF
CDR3 DNA: TGTGCCAGCAGCCTGGCCCACGAGCAGTACTTC

clone size: .
D gene: .
J gene: TRBJ2-1
V gene: TRBV6-1
CDR3 protein: CASSEVGLNSYNEQFF
CDR3 DNA: TGTGCCAGCAGTGAAGTTGGACTCAACTCCTACAATGAGCAGTTCTTC

clone size: few
D gene: .
J gene: TRBJ2-2
V gene: TRBV7-9
CDR3 protein: CASSFRLDPTGELFF
CDR3 DNA: TGTGCCAGCAGCTTCCGACTAGACCCCACCGGGGAGCTGTTTTTT

clone size: few
D gene: TRBD1
J gene: TRBJ1-4
V gene: TRBV5-6
CDR3 protein: CASSFASGQVNEKLFF
CDR3 DNA: TGTGCCAGCAGCTTCGCCTCGGGACAGGTGAATGAAAAACTGTTTTTT

clone size: .
D gene: TRBD2
J gene: TRBJ2-3
V gene: TRBV7-6
CDR3 protein: CASSLGLAGVTDTQYF
CDR3 DNA: TGTGCCAGCAGCTTAGGACTAGCGGGAGTAACAGATACGCAGTATTTT

clone size: .
D gene: .
J gene: TRBJ2-2
V gene: TRBV28
CDR3 protein: CASRGNPNTGELFF
CDR3 DNA: TGTGCCTCGAGGGGGAACCCGAACACCGGGGAGCTGTTTTTT

clone size: .
D gene: .
J gene: TRBJ1-2
V gene: TRBV27
CDR3 protein: CASSASGGYGYTF
CDR3 DNA: TGTGCCAGCAGTGCCTCGGGAGGCTATGGCTACACCTTC

clone size: .
D gene: .
J gene: TRBJ2-7
V gene: TRBV18
CDR3 protein: CASSPPSGSYEQYF
CDR3 DNA: TGTGCCAGCTCACCACCGTCAGGCTCCTACGAGCAGTACTTC

clone size: .
D gene: TRBD1
J gene: TRBJ1-2
V gene: TRBV13
CDR3 protein: CASSAERDRRPNYGYTF
CDR3 DNA: TGTGCCAGCAGCGCCGAACGGGACAGGAGGCCTAACTATGGCTACACCTTC

clone size: .
D gene: TRBD2
J gene: TRBJ2-7
V gene: TRBV7-9
CDR3 protein: CASSPGGYEQYF
CDR3 DNA: TGTGCCAGCAGCCCCGGGGGGTACGAGCAGTACTTC

clone size: once
D gene: TRBD1
J gene: TRBJ2-2
V gene: TRBV4-3
CDR3 protein: CASSPLHRGGELFF
CDR3 DNA: TGCGCCAGCAGCCCTCTGCACAGGGGAGGGGAGCTGTTTTTT

clone size: .
D gene: TRBD2
J gene: TRBJ2-3
V gene: TRBV19
CDR3 protein: CASKLAGRTDTQYF
CDR3 DNA: TGTGCCAGTAAGTTAGCGGGCCGCACAGATACGCAGTATTTT

clone size: few
D gene: .
J gene: TRBJ1-4
V gene: TRBV9
CDR3 protein: CASSVGGTNEKLFF
CDR3 DNA: TGTGCCAGCAGCGTAGGAGGAACTAATGAAAAACTGTTTTTT

clone size: .
D gene: TRBD1
J gene: TRBJ2-7
V gene: TRBV6-1
CDR3 protein: CASSGTGVSYEQYF
CDR3 DNA: TGTGCCAGCAGTGGGACAGGGGTATCCTACGAGCAGTACTTC

clone size: once
D gene: .
J gene: TRBJ2-3
V gene: TRBV6-1
CDR3 protein: CASSEEVYQVADTQYF
CDR3 DNA: TGTGCCAGCAGTGAAGAAGTCTACCAGGTTGCCGATACGCAGTATTTT

clone size: few
D gene: TRBD2
J gene: TRBJ2-5
V gene: TRBV28
CDR3 protein: CASSSSPGGLTQETQYF
CDR3 DNA: TGTGCCAGCAGTTCCAGTCCGGGAGGACTTACACAAGAGACCCAGTACTTC

clone size: .
D gene: .
J gene: TRBJ2-7
V gene: TRBV30
CDR3 protein: CAWSVRWSSETFYEQYF
CDR3 DNA: TGTGCCTGGAGTGTGAGGTGGTCTAGCGAGACCTTCTACGAGCAGTACTTC

clone size: .
D gene: TRBD2
J gene: TRBJ2-5
V gene: TRBV7-9
CDR3 protein: CASSKRLAGRQETQYF
CDR3 DNA: TGTGCCAGCAGTAAGAGACTAGCGGGACGGCAAGAGACCCAGTACTTC

clone size: .
D gene: TRBD1
J gene: TRBJ2-3
V gene: TRBV9
CDR3 protein: CASSVQGADTQYF
CDR3 DNA: TGTGCCAGCAGCGTACAGGGGGCAGATACGCAGTATTTT

clone size: .
D gene: .
J gene: TRBJ2-3
V gene: TRBV28
CDR3 protein: CASSFPPGGEDTQYF
CDR3 DNA: TGTGCCAGCAGTTTCCCCCCCGGGGGTGAAGATACGCAGTATTTT

clone size: once
D gene: .
J gene: TRBJ1-1
V gene: TRBV18
CDR3 protein: CASSGGGEAFF
CDR3 DNA: TGTGCCAGCTCAGGGGGCGGTGAAGCTTTCTTT

clone size: .
D gene: TRBD2
J gene: TRBJ2-1
V gene: TRBV27
CDR3 protein: CASSSRLALYNEQFF
CDR3 DNA: TGTGCCAGCAGTTCAAGACTAGCACTTTACAATGAGCAGTTCTTC

clone size: .
D gene: .
J gene: TRBJ1-3
V gene: TRBV7-2
CDR3 protein: CASSSIRATRDRYTIYF
CDR3 DNA: TGTGCCAGCAGCTCAATCAGGGCCACCCGCGACAGATACACCATATATTTT

clone size: .
D gene: TRBD1
J gene: TRBJ2-7
V gene: TRBV5-6
CDR3 protein: CASSLKRGRIEQYF
CDR3 DNA: TGTGCCAGCAGCTTGAAAAGGGGGCGCATCGAGCAGTACTTC

clone size: .
D gene: TRBD2
J gene: TRBJ2-3
V gene: TRBV6-4
CDR3 protein: CASSEGAGAADTQYF
CDR3 DNA: TGTGCCAGCAGTGAGGGAGCGGGAGCGGCAGATACGCAGTATTTT

clone size: few
D gene: .
J gene: TRBJ1-1
V gene: TRBV29-1
CDR3 protein: CSAMTEEAFF
CDR3 DNA: TGCAGCGCTATGACGGAGGAAGCTTTCTTT

clone size: .
D gene: TRBD2
J gene: TRBJ2-3
V gene: TRBV19
CDR3 protein: CASSMQLAGPDTQYF
CDR3 DNA: TGTGCCAGTAGTATGCAACTAGCGGGACCGGATACGCAGTATTTT

clone size: .
D gene: TRBD2
J gene: TRBJ2-1
V gene: TRBV25-1
CDR3 protein: CASSELFTSGRINEQFF
CDR3 DNA: TGTGCCAGCAGTGAATTGTTTACTAGCGGGAGGATTAATGAGCAGTTCTTC

clone size: once
D gene: TRBD2
J gene: TRBJ2-7
V gene: TRBV5-1
CDR3 protein: CASSLYGRGTSYEQYF
CDR3 DNA: TGCGCCAGCAGTCTATACGGGAGGGGGACCTCCTACGAGCAGTACTTC

clone size: few
D gene: .
J gene: TRBJ2-2
V gene: TRBV6-4
CDR3 protein: CASSDSPEAGELFF
CDR3 DNA: TGTGCCAGCAGTGACTCGCCGGAGGCCGGGGAGCTGTTTTTT

clone size: .
D gene: .
J gene: TRBJ2-7
V gene: TRBV18
CDR3 protein: CASSPGGLLYEQYF
CDR3 DNA: TGTGCCAGCTCACCCGGAGGGCTACTCTACGAGCAGTACTTC

clone size: .
D gene: TRBD1
J gene: TRBJ2-2
V gene: TRBV5-6
CDR3 protein: CASSFKYRGRGTGELFF
CDR3 DNA: TGTGCCAGCAGCTTCAAATACAGGGGGCGTGGCACCGGGGAGCTGTTTTTT